This T cell receptor beta chain was identified during a study of T cell responses to AZD1222 COVID-19 vaccine. This CDR3 is built from 15 residues. The V gene's germline CDR1 is KGHSH and CDR2 LQKENI. The germline V and J ends were trimmed by 3 bases and 5 bases, with 13 bases remaining between them. Repertoires were generated with immunoSEQ multiplex PCR, while TCRdb's copy carries only in-frame clones and drops some. The sample shows 120,000 to 150,000 clones, approximately 94% of them seen only once. This sample comprised peripheral blood, obtained on day 0 of AZD1222 vaccination. The V call is TRBV18, the J call TRBJ2-2, with D tentatively TRBD1 or TRBD2 (5 bases each). The TCR was taken from an adult in good health. The CDR3 here is CASSPKAGRTGELFF. DNA of the CDR3: TGTGCCAGCTCACCGAAGGCAGGGAGAACCGGGGAGCTGTTTTTT.